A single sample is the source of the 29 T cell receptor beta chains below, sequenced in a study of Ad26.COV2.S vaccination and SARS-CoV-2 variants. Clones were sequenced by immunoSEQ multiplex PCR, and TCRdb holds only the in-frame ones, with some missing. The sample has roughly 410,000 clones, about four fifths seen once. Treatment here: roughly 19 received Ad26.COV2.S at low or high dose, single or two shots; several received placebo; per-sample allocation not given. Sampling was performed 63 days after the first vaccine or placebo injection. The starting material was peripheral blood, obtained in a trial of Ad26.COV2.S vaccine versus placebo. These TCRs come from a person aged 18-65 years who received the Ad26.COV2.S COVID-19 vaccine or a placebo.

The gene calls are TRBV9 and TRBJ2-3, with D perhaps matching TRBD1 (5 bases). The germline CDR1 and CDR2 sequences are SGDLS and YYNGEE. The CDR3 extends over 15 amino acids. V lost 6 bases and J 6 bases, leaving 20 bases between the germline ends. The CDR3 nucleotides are TGTGCCAGCACCATGGGGCCACAATCTAGGGATACGCAGTATTTT. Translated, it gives CASTMGPQSRDTQYF.

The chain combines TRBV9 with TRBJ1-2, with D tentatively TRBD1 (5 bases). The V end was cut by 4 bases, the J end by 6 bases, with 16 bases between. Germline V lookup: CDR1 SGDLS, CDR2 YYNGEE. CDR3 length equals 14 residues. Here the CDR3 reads CASSPRGRIDGYTF. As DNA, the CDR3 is TGTGCCAGCAGCCCCCGGGGCAGAATAGATGGCTACACCTTC.

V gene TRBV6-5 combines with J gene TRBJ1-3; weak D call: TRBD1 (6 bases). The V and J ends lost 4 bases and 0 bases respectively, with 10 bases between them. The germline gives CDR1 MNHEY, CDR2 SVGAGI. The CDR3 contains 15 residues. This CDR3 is CASSSDRFSGNTIYF. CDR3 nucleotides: TGTGCCAGCAGTTCAGACAGGTTCTCTGGAAACACCATATATTTT.

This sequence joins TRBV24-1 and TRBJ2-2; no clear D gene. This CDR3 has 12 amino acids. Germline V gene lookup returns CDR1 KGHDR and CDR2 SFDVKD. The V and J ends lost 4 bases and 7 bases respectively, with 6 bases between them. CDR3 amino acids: CATSEEIGELFF. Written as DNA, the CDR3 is TGTGCCACCAGTGAGGAGATCGGGGAGCTGTTTTTT.

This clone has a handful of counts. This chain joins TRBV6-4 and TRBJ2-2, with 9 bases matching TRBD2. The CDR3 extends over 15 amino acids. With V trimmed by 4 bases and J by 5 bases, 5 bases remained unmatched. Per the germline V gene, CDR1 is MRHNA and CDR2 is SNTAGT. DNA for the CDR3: TGTGCCAGCAGTGGAGCGGGAGGATCAACCGGGGAGCTGTTTTTT. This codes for CASSGAGGSTGELFF.

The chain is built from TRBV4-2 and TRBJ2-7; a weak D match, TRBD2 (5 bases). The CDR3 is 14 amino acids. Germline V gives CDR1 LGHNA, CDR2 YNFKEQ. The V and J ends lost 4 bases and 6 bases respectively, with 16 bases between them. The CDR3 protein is CASSPGDMISEQYF. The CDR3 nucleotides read TGTGCCAGCAGCCCCGGGGATATGATCAGCGAGCAGTACTTC.

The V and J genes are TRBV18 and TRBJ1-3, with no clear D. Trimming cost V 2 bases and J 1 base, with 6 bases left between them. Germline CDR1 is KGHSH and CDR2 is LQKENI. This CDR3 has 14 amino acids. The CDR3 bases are TGTGCCAGCTCACCAGAGCGTTCTGGAAACACCATATATTTT. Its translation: CASSPERSGNTIYF.

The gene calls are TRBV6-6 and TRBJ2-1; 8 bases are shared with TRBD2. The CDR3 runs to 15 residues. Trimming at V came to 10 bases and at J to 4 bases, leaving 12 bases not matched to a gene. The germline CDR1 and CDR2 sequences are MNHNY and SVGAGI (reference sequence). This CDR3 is CATQFRTSNYNEQFF. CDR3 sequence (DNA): TGTGCCACCCAGTTCCGGACTAGCAATTACAATGAGCAGTTCTTC.

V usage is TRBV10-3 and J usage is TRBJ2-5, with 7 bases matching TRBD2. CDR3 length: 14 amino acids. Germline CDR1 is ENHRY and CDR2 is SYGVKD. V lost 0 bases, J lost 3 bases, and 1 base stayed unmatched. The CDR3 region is CAISESGGEETQYF. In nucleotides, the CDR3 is TGTGCCATCAGTGAGTCGGGAGGGGAAGAGACCCAGTACTTC.

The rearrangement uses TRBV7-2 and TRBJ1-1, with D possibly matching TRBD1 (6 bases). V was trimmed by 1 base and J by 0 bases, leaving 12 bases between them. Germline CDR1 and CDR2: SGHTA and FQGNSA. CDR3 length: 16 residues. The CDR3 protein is CASSLGRGALNTEAFF. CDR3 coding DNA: TGTGCCAGCAGCTTAGGCAGGGGAGCCCTGAACACTGAAGCTTTCTTT.

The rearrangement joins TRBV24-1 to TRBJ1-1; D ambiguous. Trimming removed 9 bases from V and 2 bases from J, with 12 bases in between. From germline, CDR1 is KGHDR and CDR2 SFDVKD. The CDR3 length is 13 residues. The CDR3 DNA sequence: TGTGCCACCTCTTTAAGAGATAACACTGAAGCTTTCTTT. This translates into CATSLRDNTEAFF.

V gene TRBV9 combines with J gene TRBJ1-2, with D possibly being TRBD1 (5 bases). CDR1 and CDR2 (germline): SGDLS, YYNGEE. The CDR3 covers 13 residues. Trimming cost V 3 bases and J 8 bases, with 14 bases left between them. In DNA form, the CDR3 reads TGTGCCAGCAGCGGATTGGCAGGGAAAGGCTACACCTTC. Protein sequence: CASSGLAGKGYTF.

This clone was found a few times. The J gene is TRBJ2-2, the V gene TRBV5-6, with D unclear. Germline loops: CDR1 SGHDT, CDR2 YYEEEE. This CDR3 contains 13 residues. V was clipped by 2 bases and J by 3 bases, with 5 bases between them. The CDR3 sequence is CASSFEYTGELFF. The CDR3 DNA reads TGTGCCAGCAGCTTCGAATACACCGGGGAGCTGTTTTTT. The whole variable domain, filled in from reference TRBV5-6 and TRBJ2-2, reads DAGVTQSPTHLIKTRGQQVTLRCSPKSGHDTVSWYQQALGQGPQFIFQYYEEEERQRGNFPDRFSGHQFPNYSSELNVNALLLGDSALYLCASSFEYTGELFFGEGSRLTVL.

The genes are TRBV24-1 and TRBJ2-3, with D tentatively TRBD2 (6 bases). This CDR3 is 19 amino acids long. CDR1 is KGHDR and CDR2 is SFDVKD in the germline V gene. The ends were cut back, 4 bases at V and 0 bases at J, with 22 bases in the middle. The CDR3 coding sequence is TGTGCCACCAGTGAACCTGACCCCCTAGCGCAGCTTAGCACAGATACGCAGTATTTT. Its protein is CATSEPDPLAQLSTDTQYF.

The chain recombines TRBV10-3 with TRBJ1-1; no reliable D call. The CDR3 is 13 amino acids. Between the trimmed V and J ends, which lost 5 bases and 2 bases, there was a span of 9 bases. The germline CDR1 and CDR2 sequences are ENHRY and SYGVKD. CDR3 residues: CAISPVLNTEAFF. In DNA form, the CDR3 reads TGTGCCATCAGTCCCGTCCTAAACACTGAAGCTTTCTTT.

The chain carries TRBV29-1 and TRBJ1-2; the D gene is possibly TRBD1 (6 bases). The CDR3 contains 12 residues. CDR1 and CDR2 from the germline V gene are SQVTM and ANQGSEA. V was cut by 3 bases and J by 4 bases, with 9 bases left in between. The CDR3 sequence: CSVEGTTYGYTF. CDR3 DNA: TGCAGCGTTGAGGGGACAACCTATGGCTACACCTTC.

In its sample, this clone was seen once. This CDR3 is CASSLDWGRETQYF. In nucleotides, the CDR3 is TGCGCCAGCAGCTTGGACTGGGGGCGAGAGACCCAGTACTTC. The chain links TRBV5-1 to TRBJ2-5; tentatively, D is TRBD1 (6 bases). From germline, CDR1 is SGHRS and CDR2 YFSETQ. The CDR3 has 14 residues. Trimming left V 0 bases short and J 4 bases short, with 10 bases between.

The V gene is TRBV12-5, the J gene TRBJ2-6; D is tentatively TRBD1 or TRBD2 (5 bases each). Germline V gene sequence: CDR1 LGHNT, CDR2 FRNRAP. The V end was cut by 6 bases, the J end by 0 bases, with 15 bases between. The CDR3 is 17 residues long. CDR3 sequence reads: CASGKGTASSGANVLTF. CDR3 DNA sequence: TGTGCTAGTGGAAAAGGGACGGCCAGCTCTGGGGCCAACGTCCTGACTTTC.

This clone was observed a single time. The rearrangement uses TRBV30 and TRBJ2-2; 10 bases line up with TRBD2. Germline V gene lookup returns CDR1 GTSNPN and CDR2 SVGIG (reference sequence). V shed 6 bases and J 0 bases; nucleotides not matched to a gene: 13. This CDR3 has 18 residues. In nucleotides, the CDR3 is TGTGCCTGTGAATCCTGGACTAGCGGATACGCGAACACCGGGGAGCTGTTTTTT. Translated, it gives CACESWTSGYANTGELFF. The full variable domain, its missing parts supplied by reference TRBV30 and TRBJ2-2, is SQTIHQWPATLVQPVGSPLSLECTVEGTSNPNLYWYRQAAGRGLQLLFYSVGIGQISSEVPQNLSASRPQDRQFILSSKKLLLSDSGFYLCACESWTSGYANTGELFFGEGSRLTVL.

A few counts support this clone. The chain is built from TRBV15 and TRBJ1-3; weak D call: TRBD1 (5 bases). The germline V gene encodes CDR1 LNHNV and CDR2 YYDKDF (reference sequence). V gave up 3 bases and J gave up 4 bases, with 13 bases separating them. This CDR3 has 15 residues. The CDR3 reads CATSRIGGDGNTIYF. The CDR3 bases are TGTGCCACCAGCAGGATCGGAGGGGACGGAAACACCATATATTTT. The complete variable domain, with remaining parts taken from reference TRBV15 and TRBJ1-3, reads DAMVIQNPRYQVTQFGKPVTLSCSQTLNHNVMYWYQQKSSQAPKLLFHYYDKDFNNEADTPDNFQSRRPNTSFCFLDIRSPGLGDTAMYLCATSRIGGDGNTIYFGEGSWLTVV.

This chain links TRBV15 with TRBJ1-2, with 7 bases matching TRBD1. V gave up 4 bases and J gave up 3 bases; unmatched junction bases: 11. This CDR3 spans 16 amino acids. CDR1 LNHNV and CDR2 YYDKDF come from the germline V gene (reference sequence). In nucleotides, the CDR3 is TGTGCCACCAGCATGCTTAACAGGGGAAAAGACTATGGCTACACCTTC. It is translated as CATSMLNRGKDYGYTF.

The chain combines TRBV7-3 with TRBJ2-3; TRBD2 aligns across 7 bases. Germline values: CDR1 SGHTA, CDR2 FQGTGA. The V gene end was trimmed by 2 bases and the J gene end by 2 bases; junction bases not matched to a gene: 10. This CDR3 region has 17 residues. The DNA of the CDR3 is TGTGCCAGCAGCTTAGGGGCTAGCGGTTACTACACAGATACGCAGTATTTT. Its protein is CASSLGASGYYTDTQYF.

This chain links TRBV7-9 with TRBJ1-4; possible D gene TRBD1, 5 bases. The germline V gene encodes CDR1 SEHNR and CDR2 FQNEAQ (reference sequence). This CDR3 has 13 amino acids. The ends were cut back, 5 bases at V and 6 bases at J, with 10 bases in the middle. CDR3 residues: CASSRGGDEKLFF. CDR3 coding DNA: TGTGCCAGCAGCCGGGGCGGAGATGAAAAACTGTTTTTT. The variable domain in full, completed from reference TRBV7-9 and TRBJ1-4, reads DTGVSQNPRHKITKRGQNVTFRCDPISEHNRLYWYRQTLGQGPEFLTYFQNEAQLEKSRLLSDRFSAERPKGSFSTLEIQRTEQGDSAMYLCASSRGGDEKLFFGSGTQLSVL.

CDR3 protein: CASSGMGASSYNEQFF. The CDR3 DNA is TGTGCCAGCAGCGGCATGGGGGCCAGCTCCTACAATGAGCAGTTCTTC. The V and J genes are TRBV11-3 and TRBJ2-1; tentatively, D is TRBD1 (6 bases). The V and J ends lost 5 bases and 0 bases respectively, with 14 bases between them. The CDR3 covers 16 residues. In germline, CDR1 is SGHNT, CDR2 YENEEA.

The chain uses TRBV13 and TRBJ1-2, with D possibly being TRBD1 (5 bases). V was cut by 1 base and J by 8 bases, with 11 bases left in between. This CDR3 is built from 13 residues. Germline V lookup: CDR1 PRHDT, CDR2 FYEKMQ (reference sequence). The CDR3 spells CASSLDRRKGYTF. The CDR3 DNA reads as TGTGCCAGCAGCTTAGACAGGAGGAAGGGCTACACCTTC. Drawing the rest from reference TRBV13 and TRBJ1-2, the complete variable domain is AAGVIQSPRHLIKEKRETATLKCYPIPRHDTVYWYQQGPGQDPQFLISFYEKMQSDKGSIPDRFSAQQFSDYHSELNMSSLELGDSALYFCASSLDRRKGYTFGSGTRLTVV.

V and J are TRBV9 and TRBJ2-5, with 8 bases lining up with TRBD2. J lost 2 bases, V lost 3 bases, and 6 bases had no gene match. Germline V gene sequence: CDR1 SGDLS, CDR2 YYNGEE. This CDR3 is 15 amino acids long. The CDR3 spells CASSGRTSLQETQYF. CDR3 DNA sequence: TGTGCCAGCAGCGGAAGGACTAGCCTACAAGAGACCCAGTACTTC.

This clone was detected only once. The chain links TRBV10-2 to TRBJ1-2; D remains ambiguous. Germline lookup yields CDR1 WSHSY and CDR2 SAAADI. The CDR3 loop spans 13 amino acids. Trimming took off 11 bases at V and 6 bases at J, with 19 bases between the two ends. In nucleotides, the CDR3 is TGCGCCGTCCAAGGTGGCCAAGTCGATGGCTACACCTTC. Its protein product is CAVQGGQVDGYTF.

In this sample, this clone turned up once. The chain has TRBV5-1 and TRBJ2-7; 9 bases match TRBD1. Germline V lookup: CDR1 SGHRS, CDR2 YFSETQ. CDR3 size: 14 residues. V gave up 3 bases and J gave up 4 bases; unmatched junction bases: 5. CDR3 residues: CASSSGTGTYEQYF. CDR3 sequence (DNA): TGCGCCAGCAGCTCCGGGACAGGGACTTACGAGCAGTACTTC.

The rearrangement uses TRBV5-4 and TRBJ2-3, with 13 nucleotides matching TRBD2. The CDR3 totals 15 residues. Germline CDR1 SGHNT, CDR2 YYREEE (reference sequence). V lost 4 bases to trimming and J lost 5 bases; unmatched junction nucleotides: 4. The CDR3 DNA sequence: TGTGCCAGCAGCCTGGGACTAGCGGGGAAAGATACGCAGTATTTT. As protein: CASSLGLAGKDTQYF.